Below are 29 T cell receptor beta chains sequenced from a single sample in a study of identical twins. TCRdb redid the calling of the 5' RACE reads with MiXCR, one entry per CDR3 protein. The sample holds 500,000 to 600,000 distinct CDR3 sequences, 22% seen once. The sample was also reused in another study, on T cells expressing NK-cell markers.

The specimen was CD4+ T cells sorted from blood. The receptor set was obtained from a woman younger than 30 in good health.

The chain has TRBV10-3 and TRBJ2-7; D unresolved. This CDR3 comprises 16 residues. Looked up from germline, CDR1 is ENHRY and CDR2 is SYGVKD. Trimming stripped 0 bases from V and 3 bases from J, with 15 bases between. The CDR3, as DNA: TGTGCCATCAGTGAGTCGACGATGGGTCCCTTCTACGAGCAGTACTTC. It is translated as CAISESTMGPFYEQYF.

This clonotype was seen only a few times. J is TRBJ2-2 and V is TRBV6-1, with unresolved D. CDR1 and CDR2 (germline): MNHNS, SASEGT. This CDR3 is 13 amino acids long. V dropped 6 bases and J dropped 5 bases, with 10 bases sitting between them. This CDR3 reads CASRRAPTGELFF. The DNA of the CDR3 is TGTGCCAGCAGACGGGCACCAACCGGGGAGCTGTTTTTT.

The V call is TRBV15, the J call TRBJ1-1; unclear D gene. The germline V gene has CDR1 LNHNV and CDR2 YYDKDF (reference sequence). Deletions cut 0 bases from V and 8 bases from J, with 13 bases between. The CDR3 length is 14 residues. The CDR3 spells CATSRENWSGEAFF. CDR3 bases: TGTGCCACCAGCAGAGAGAATTGGTCCGGGGAAGCTTTCTTT.

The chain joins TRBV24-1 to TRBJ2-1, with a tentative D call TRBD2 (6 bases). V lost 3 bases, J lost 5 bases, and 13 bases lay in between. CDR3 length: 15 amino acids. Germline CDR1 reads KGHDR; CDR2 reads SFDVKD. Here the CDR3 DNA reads TGTGCCACCAGTGATGGAGGGCCACTGCACAATGAGCAGTTCTTC. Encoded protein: CATSDGGPLHNEQFF.

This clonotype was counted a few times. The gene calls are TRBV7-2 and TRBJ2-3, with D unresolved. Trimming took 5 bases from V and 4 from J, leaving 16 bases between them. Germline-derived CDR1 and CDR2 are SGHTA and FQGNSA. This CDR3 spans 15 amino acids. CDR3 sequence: CASSLHRLGPDTQYF. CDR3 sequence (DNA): TGTGCCAGCAGCCTCCACCGACTCGGGCCAGATACGCAGTATTTT.

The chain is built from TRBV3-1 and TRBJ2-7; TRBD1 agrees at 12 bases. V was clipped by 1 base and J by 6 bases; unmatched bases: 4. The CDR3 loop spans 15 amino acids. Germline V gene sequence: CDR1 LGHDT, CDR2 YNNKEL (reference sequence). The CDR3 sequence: CASSQGDRGPAEQYF. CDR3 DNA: TGTGCCAGCAGCCAAGGGGACAGGGGGCCCGCCGAGCAGTACTTC.

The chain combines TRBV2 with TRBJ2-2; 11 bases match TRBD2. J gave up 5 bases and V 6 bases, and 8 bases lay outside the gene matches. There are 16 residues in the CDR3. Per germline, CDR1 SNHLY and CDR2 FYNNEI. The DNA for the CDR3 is TGTGCCAGCAGACCCACTAGCGGGAGTGGTACCGGGGAGCTGTTTTTT. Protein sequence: CASRPTSGSGTGELFF.

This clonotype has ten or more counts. The chain's CDR3 is CASSFNRADYEQYF. CDR3 coding DNA: TGCGCCAGCAGCTTTAACCGTGCCGACTACGAGCAGTACTTC. This chain joins TRBV5-1 and TRBJ2-7; D remains unclear. Looked up from germline, CDR1 is SGHRS and CDR2 is YFSETQ. Trimming cost V 2 bases and J 3 bases, with 12 bases left between them. The CDR3 runs to 14 residues. Drawing the rest from reference TRBV5-1 and TRBJ2-7, the complete variable domain is KAGVTQTPRYLIKTRGQQVTLSCSPISGHRSVSWYQQTPGQGLQFLFEYFSETQRNKGNFPGRFSGRQFSNSRSEMNVSTLELGDSALYLCASSFNRADYEQYFGPGTRLTVT.

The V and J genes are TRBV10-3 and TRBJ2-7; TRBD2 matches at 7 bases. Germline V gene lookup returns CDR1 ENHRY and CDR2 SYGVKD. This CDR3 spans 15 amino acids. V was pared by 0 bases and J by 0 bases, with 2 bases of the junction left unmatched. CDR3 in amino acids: CAISESASGSYEQYF. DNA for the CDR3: TGTGCCATCAGTGAGTCGGCTAGCGGCTCCTACGAGCAGTACTTC.

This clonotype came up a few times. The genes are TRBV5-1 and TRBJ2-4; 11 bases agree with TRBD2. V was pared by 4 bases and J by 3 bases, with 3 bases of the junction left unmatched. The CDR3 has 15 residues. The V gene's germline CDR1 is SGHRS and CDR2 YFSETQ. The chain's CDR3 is CASSPSGGIKNIQYF. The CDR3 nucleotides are TGCGCCAGCAGCCCTAGCGGGGGGATCAAAAACATTCAGTACTTC.

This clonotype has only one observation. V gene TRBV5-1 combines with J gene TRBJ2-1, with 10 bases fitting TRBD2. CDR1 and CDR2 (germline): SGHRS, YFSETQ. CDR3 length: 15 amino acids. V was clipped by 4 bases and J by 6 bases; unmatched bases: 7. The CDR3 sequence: CASSLGLAAPNEQFF. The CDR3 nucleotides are TGCGCCAGCAGCCTAGGACTAGCGGCCCCCAATGAGCAGTTCTTC.

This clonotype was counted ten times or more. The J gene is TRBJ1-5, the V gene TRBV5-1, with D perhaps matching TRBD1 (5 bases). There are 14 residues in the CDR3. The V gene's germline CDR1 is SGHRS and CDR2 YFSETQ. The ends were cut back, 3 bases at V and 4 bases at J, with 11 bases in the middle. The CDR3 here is CASSSGGGNQPQHF. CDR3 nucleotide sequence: TGCGCCAGCAGCTCCGGCGGGGGGAATCAGCCCCAGCATTTT.

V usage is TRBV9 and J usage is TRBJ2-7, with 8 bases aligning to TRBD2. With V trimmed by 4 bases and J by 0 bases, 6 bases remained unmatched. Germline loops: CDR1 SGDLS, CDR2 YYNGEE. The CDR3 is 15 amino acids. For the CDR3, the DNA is TGTGCCAGCAGCCGAATAGCGGGGAACTCCTACGAGCAGTACTTC. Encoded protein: CASSRIAGNSYEQYF.

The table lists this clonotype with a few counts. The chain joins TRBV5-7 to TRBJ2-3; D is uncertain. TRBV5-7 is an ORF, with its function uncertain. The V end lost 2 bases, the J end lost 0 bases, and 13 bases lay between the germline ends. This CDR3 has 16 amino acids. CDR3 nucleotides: TGTGCCAGCAGCTTCGGCGGCGACTCTAGCACAGATACGCAGTATTTT. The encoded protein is CASSFGGDSSTDTQYF.

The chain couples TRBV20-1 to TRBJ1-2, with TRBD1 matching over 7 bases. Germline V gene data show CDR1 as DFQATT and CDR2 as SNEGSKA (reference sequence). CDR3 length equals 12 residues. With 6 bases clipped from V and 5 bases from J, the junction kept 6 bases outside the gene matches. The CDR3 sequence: CSALDRAYGYTF. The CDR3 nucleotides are TGCAGTGCCCTAGACAGGGCATATGGCTACACCTTC.

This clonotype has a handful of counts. CDR3 loop: CSVRQASGVAFTQYF. The CDR3 DNA sequence: TGCAGTGTGAGACAGGCTAGCGGGGTAGCTTTTACGCAGTATTTT. The chain combines TRBV20-1 with TRBJ2-3, with 9 bases aligning to TRBD2. This CDR3 comprises 15 residues. CDR1 and CDR2 (germline): DFQATT, SNEGSKA (reference sequence). Germline trimming cut 7 bases from V and 8 bases from J; bases unmatched to any gene: 16.

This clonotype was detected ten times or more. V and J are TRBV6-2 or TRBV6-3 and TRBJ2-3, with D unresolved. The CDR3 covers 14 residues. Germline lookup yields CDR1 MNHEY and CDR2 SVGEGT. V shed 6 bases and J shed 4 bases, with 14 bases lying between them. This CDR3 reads CASSERAPPDTQYF. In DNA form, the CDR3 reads TGTGCCAGCAGCGAACGTGCGCCCCCAGATACGCAGTATTTT.

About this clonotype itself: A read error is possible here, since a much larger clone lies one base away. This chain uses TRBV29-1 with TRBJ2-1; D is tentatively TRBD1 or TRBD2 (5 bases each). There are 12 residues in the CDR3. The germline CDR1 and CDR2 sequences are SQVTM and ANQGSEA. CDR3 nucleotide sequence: TGCAGCGTTGACAGGGTCGGGAATGAGCCGTTCTTC. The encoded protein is CSVDRVGNEPFF.

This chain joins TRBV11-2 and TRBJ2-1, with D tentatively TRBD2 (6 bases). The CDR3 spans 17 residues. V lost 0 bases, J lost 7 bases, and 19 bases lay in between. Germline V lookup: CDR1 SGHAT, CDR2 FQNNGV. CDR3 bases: TGTGCCAGCAGCTTAGATCTGGGGGGACCTCGTGTAAATGAGCAGTTCTTC. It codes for CASSLDLGGPRVNEQFF. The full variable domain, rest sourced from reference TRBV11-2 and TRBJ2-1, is EAGVAQSPRYKIIEKRQSVAFWCNPISGHATLYWYQQILGQGPKLLIQFQNNGVVDDSQLPKDRFSAERLKGVDSTLKIQPAKLEDSAVYLCASSLDLGGPRVNEQFFGPGTRLTVL.

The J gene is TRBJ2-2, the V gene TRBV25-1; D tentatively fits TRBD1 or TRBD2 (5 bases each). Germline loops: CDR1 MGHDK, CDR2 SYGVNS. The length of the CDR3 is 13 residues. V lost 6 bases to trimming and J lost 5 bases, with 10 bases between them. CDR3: CASRGTETGELFF. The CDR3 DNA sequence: TGTGCCAGCAGGGGGACGGAGACCGGGGAGCTGTTTTTT.

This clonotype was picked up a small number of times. The CDR3 coding sequence is TGCGCCAGCAGTAAACAGGGTCGGGATGAGCAGTTCTTC. Its protein product is CASSKQGRDEQFF. The genes are TRBV10-1 and TRBJ2-1; possibly TRBD1 for D (6 bases). Germline V gene lookup returns CDR1 WNHNN and CDR2 SYGVQD (reference sequence). The CDR3 is 13 residues long. The germline V and J ends were trimmed by 5 bases and 8 bases, with 13 bases remaining between them.

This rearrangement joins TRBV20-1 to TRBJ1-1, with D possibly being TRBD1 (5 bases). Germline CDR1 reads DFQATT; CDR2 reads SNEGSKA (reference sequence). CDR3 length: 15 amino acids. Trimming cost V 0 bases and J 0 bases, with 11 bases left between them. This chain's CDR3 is CSARDKGLLNTEAFF. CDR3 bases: TGCAGTGCTAGAGATAAGGGGCTCCTGAACACTGAAGCTTTCTTT.

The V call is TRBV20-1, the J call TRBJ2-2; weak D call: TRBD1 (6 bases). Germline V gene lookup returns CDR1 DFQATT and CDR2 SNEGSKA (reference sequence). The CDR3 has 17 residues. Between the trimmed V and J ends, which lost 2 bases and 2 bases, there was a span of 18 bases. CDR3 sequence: CSARKGTPIGNTGELFF. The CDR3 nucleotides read TGCAGTGCTAGAAAAGGGACACCAATTGGAAACACCGGGGAGCTGTTTTTT.

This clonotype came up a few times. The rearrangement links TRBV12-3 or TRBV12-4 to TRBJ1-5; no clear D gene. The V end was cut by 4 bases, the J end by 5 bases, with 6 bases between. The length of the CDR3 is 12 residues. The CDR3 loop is CASSSYHQPQHF. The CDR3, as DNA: TGTGCCAGCAGTTCCTATCATCAGCCCCAGCATTTT.

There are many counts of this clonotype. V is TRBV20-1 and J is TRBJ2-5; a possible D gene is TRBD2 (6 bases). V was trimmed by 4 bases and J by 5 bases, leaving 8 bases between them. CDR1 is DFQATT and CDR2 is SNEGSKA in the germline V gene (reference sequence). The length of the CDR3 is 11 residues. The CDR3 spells CSATREETQYF. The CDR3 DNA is TGCAGTGCTACCCGGGAGGAGACCCAGTACTTC.

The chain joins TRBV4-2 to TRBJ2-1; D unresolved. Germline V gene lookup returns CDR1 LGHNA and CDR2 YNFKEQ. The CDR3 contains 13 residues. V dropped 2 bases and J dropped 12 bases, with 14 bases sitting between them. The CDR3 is CASSQKPAKGQFF. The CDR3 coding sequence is TGTGCCAGCAGCCAAAAGCCCGCTAAGGGGCAGTTCTTC.

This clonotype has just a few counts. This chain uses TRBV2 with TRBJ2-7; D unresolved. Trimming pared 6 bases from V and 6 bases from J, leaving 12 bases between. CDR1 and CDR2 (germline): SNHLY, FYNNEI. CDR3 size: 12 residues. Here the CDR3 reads CASRPDAPEQYF. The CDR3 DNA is TGTGCCAGCAGGCCTGATGCTCCCGAGCAGTACTTC.

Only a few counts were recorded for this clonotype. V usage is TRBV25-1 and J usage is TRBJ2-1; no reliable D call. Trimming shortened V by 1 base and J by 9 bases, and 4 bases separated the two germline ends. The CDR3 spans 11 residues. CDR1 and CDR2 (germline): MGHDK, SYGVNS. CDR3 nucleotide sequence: TGTGCCAGCAGTGAATCTATTGAGCAGTTCTTC. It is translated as CASSESIEQFF.

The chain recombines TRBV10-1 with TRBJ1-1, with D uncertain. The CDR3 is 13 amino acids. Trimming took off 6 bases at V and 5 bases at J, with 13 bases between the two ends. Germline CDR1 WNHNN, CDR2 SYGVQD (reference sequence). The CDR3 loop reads CASSAGGWTEAFF. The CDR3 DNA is TGCGCCAGCAGCGCGGGTGGGTGGACTGAAGCTTTCTTT.